This T cell receptor (beta chain) was identified in a study of T-cell reconstitution after alpha-beta-depleted transplantation in children. Whole-study results and caveats: Alpha-beta T cells present about two months after transplant were reported to originate from several hundred expanded graft clones. Surviving recipient T cells and thymic progenitors accounted for the high day-60 TCRbeta diversity observed in some patients. T-cell numbers and diversity, one year after transplant, stemmed largely from T cells that were newly produced.

Notes on this clonotype: The antigen is unknown.

Trimming left V 3 bases short and J 13 bases short, with 24 bases between. CDR3 length equals 15 residues. Germline assignment: CDR1 MNHEY and CDR2 SVGAGI. During its preparation, the TCRbeta library received unique molecular identifiers. TCRdb fed the PCR reads into MiXCR, producing one record per CDR3 protein. This table holds tens of thousands of distinct CDR3 sequences, roughly 46% found once. The sequence was collected from a male patient younger than 18 who had a stem cell transplant for acute lymphoblastic leukemia, so the T cells may come from the graft donor. The rearrangement joins TRBV6-5 to TRBJ1-1; weak D call: TRBD1 (6 bases). This material consisted of PBMCs, mostly from graft donor cells, taken 360 days after TCRalphabeta/CD19-depleted stem cell transplant. The CDR3 bases are TGTGCCAGCAGTTATTCCCCAGGGGAACGGTCTTATGTTTTCTTT. Its translation: CASSYSPGERSYVFF.